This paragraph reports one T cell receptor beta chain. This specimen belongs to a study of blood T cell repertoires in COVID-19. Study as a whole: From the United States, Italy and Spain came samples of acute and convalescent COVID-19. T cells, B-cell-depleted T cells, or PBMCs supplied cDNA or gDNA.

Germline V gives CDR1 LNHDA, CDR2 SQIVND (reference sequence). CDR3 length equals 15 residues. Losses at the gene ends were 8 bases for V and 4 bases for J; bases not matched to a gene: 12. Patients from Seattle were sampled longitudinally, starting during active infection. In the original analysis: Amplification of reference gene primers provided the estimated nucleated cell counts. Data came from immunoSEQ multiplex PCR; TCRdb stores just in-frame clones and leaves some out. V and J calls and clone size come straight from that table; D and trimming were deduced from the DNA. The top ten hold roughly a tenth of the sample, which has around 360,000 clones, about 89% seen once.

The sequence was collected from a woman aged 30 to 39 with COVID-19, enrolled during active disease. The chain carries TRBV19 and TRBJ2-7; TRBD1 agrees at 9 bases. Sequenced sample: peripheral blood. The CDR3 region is CASAQAGTGIYEQYF. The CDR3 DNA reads TGTGCCAGTGCCCAGGCCGGGACAGGGATATACGAGCAGTACTTC.